The clone carrying this TCR beta chain was seen ten or more times. This sample is drawn from a study of T-cell reconstitution after alpha-beta-depleted transplantation in children. Unique molecular identifiers were used to barcode this TCRbeta library. TCRdb independently ran MiXCR on the PCR reads; one entry per CDR3 protein. The sample has about 600,000 distinct CDR3 sequences, 10% seen once. The sequences come from PBMCs from the stem cell graft donor, collected from the stem cell graft. The receptor was derived from a human donor who donated a stem cell graft to a child with acute myeloid leukemia.

CDR3 loop: CASSPLVPHEQFF. The CDR3 DNA reads TGTGCCAGCAGCCCTCTAGTCCCCCATGAGCAGTTCTTC. The chain couples TRBV7-3 to TRBJ2-1; no reliable D call. Per the germline V gene, CDR1 is SGHTA and CDR2 is FQGTGA. The CDR3 is made up of 13 amino acids. Trimming removed 5 bases from V and 8 bases from J, with 13 bases in between.